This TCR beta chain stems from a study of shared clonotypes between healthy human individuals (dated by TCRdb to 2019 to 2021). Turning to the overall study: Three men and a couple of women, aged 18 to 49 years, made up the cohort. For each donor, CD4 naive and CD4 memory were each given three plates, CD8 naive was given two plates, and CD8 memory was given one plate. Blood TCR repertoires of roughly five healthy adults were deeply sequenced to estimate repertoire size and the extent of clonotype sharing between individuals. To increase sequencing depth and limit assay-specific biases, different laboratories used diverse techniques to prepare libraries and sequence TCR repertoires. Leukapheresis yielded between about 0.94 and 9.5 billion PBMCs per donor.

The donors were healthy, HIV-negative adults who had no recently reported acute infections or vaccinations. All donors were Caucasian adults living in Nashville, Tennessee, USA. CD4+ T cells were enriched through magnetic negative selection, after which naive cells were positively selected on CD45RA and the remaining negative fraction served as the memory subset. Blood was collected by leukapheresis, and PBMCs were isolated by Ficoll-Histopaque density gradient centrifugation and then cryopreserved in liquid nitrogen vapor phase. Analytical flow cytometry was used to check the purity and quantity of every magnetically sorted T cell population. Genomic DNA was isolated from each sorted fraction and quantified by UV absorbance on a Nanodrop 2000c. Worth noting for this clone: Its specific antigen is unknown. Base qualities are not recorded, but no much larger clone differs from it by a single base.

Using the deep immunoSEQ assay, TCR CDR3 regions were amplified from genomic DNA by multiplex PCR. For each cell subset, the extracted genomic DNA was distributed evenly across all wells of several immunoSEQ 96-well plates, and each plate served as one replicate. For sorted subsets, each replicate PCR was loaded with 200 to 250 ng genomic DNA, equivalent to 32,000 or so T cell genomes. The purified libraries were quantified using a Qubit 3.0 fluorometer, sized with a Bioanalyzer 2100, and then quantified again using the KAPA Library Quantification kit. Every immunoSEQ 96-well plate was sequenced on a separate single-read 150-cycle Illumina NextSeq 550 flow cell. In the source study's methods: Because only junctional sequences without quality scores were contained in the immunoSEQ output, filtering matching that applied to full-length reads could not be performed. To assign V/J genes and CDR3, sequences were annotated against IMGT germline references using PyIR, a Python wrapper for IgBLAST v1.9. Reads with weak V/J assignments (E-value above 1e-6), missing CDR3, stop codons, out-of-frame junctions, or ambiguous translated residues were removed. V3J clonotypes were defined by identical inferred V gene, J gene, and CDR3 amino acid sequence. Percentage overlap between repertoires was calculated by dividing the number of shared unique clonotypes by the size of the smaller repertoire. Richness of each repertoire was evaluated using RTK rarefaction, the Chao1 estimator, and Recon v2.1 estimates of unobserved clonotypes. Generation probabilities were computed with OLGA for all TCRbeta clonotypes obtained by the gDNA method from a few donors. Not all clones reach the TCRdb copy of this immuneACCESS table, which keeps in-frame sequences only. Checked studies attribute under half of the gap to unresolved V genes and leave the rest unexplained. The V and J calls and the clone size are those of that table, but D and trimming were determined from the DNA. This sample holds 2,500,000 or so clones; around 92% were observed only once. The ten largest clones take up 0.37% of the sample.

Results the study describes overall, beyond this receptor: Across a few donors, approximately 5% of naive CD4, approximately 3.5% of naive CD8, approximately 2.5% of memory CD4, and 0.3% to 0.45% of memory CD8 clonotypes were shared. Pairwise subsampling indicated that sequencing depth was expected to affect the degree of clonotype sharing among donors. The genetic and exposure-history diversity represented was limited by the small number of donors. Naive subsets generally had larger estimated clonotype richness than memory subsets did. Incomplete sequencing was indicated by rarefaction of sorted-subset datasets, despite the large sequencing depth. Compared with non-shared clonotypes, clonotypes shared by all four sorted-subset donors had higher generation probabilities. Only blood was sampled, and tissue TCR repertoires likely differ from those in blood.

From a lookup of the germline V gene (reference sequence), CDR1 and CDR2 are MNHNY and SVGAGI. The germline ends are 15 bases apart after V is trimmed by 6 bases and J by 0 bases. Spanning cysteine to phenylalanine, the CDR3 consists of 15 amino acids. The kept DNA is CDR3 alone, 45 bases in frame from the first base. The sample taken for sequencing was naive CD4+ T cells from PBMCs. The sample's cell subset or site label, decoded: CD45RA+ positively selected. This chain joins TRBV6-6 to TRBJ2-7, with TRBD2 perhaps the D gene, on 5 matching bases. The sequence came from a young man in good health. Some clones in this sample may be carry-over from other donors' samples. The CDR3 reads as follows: CASSPRTLLSYEQYF. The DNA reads TGTGCCAGCAGCCCCAGGACTCTTCTCTCCTACGAGCAGTACTTC.